Shown below are 21 T cell receptor beta chains from a single sample sequenced in a study of tumor-infiltrating lymphocytes in localized non-small cell lung cancer. The table came from immunoSEQ multiplex PCR; TCRdb's copy has only in-frame clones and leaves some out. Of about 3,800 clones in the sample, roughly 65% are singletons; the top ten hold under 15%. The sample comprised uninvolved lung tissue not adjacent to the tumor. Receptor source: a human donor with non-small cell lung cancer.

CDR3 nucleotides: TGTGCCAGCAGCTTGGGGGGCGGGGGTTACACTGAAGCTTTCTTT. Protein product: CASSLGGGGYTEAFF. V is TRBV5-4 and J is TRBJ1-1, with D possibly matching TRBD1 (5 bases). Trimming removed 0 bases at V and 3 bases at J, with 12 bases between. The CDR3 has 15 residues. Germline CDR1 and CDR2: SGHNT and YYREEE (reference sequence).

The chain's CDR3 is CASTPGGRRYEQYF. In DNA form, the CDR3 reads TGTGCCAGCACCCCTGGCGGGAGGAGGTACGAGCAGTACTTC. This chain links TRBV11-2 with TRBJ2-7; TRBD2 aligns across 8 bases. The CDR3 sequence is 14 residues long. Germline CDR1 reads SGHAT; CDR2 reads FQNNGV. After removal of 7 bases from V and 4 bases from J, the junction contained 9 bases not matched to a gene. The full variable domain, rest sourced from reference TRBV11-2 and TRBJ2-7, is EAGVAQSPRYKIIEKRQSVAFWCNPISGHATLYWYQQILGQGPKLLIQFQNNGVVDDSQLPKDRFSAERLKGVDSTLKIQPAKLEDSAVYLCASTPGGRRYEQYFGPGTRLTVT.

This clone was recorded a few times. The chain has TRBV28 and TRBJ2-1; weak D call: TRBD2 (6 bases). Trimming took off 6 bases at V and 6 bases at J, with 18 bases between the two ends. Germline V gene sequence: CDR1 MDHEN, CDR2 SYDVKM. The CDR3 loop spans 15 amino acids. CDR3 loop: CASRIAGTLGNEQFF. The CDR3 DNA sequence: TGTGCCAGCAGGATAGCCGGGACTTTGGGCAATGAGCAGTTCTTC.

The rearrangement links TRBV6-5 to TRBJ2-3; D is unresolved. V was clipped by 8 bases and J by 0 bases, with 3 bases between them. Germline values: CDR1 MNHEY, CDR2 SVGAGI. This CDR3 is 11 amino acids long. CDR3 coding DNA: TGTGCCAGCCGGAGCACAGATACGCAGTATTTT. Translation gives CASRSTDTQYF.

The rearrangement joins TRBV28 to TRBJ2-1; 9 bases fit TRBD2. The CDR3 is made up of 16 amino acids. Per germline, CDR1 MDHEN and CDR2 SYDVKM. V shed 5 bases and J 2 bases; nucleotides not matched to a gene: 7. CDR3 amino acids: CASSPGPSGAYNEQFF. The DNA for the CDR3 is TGTGCCAGCAGTCCCGGGCCTAGCGGGGCCTACAATGAGCAGTTCTTC. The full variable domain, in which reference TRBV28 and TRBJ2-1 provide the parts outside the CDR3, is DVKVTQSSRYLVKRTGEKVFLECVQDMDHENMFWYRQDPGLGLRLIYFSYDVKMKEKGDIPEGYSVSREKKERFSLILESASTNQTSMYLCASSPGPSGAYNEQFFGPGTRLTVL.

This clone ranks as medium-sized. The chain carries TRBV4-1 and TRBJ2-7, with 8 nucleotides matching TRBD1. V lost 0 bases, J lost 4 bases, and 8 bases stayed unmatched. The CDR3 runs to 16 residues. CDR1 and CDR2 from the germline V gene are MGHRA and YSYEKL. The chain's CDR3 is CASSQERRRGPYEQYF. The CDR3 coding sequence is TGCGCCAGCAGCCAAGAACGTCGCAGGGGGCCGTACGAGCAGTACTTC.

The chain has TRBV2 and TRBJ2-5, with D maybe TRBD2 (5 bases). Germline V gene lookup returns CDR1 SNHLY and CDR2 FYNNEI. CDR3 size: 12 residues. Trimming stripped 6 bases from V and 2 bases from J, with 7 bases between. CDR3 coding DNA: TGTGCCAGCAGGAGGGTACAAGAGACCCAGTACTTC. Residues: CASRRVQETQYF.

This clone turned up a few times. The rearrangement links TRBV4-1 to TRBJ2-7; D gene ambiguous. V shed 0 bases and J shed 2 bases, with 11 bases lying between them. CDR3 size: 15 residues. The germline V gene encodes CDR1 MGHRA and CDR2 YSYEKL. The CDR3 loop is CASSQDRNPAYEQYF. CDR3 nucleotides: TGCGCCAGCAGCCAAGACAGGAACCCCGCCTACGAGCAGTACTTC.

The V gene is TRBV5-4, the J gene TRBJ1-1; possible D gene TRBD1, 6 bases. CDR3 size: 13 residues. Germline values: CDR1 SGHNT, CDR2 YYREEE (reference sequence). Trimming cost V 3 bases and J 11 bases, with 17 bases left between them. CDR3 bases: TGTGCCAGCAGCTCCTACAGGGAGGTTCGGGCTTTCTTT. This translates into CASSSYREVRAFF.

The rearrangement uses TRBV28 and TRBJ1-4; tentative D call: TRBD1 (5 bases). Germline CDR1 is MDHEN and CDR2 is SYDVKM. The CDR3 runs to 14 residues. The germline V and J ends were trimmed by 2 bases and 7 bases, with 11 bases remaining between them. The CDR3 loop is CASSLGPGREKLFF. CDR3 bases: TGTGCCAGCAGTTTAGGGCCAGGGCGTGAAAAACTGTTTTTT.

This chain connects TRBV7-9 to TRBJ1-1; D is perhaps TRBD1 (5 bases). Germline-derived CDR1 and CDR2 are SEHNR and FQNEAQ (reference sequence). This CDR3 region has 15 residues. Trimming removed 1 base from V and 5 bases from J, with 14 bases in between. CDR3 region: CASSLVRGGDTEAFF. In DNA form, the CDR3 reads TGTGCCAGCAGCTTAGTTCGGGGGGGAGATACTGAAGCTTTCTTT.

This clone qualifies as medium-sized. The chain employs TRBV5-1 and TRBJ2-7; 10 nucleotides align to TRBD1. Germline values: CDR1 SGHRS, CDR2 YFSETQ. This CDR3 has 16 residues. After removal of 3 bases from V and 6 bases from J, the junction contained 12 bases not matched to a gene. The CDR3 DNA follows: TGCGCCAGCAGCTCCGACCCCGGGACAGGGGCTAGCGAGCAGTACTTC. This gives the protein CASSSDPGTGASEQYF.

This clone has a handful of counts. The rearrangement uses TRBV5-3 and TRBJ2-1; 14 bases are shared with TRBD2. TRBV5-3 is classed as an ORF, of uncertain function. V trimming: 4 bases; J trimming: 4 bases; junction bases outside the gene matches: 4. This CDR3 has 16 residues. The CDR3 sequence is CARSPTSGGGYNEQFF. CDR3 bases: TGTGCCAGAAGCCCGACTAGCGGGGGGGGGTACAATGAGCAGTTCTTC.

This chain links TRBV5-5 with TRBJ1-1, with no clear D. This CDR3 is built from 11 residues. CDR1 SGHKS and CDR2 YYEKEE come from the germline V gene (reference sequence). V was pared by 3 bases and J by 8 bases, with 8 bases between. CDR3 loop: CASSYGLEAFF. CDR3 DNA sequence: TGTGCCAGCAGCTACGGACTCGAAGCTTTCTTT.

There are a few counts of this clone. The chain links TRBV20-1 to TRBJ2-3; no firm D call. V lost 5 bases, J lost 0 bases, and 3 bases lay in between. The CDR3 sequence is 11 residues long. Germline V CDR1 and CDR2: DFQATT, SNEGSKA (reference sequence). CDR3 nucleotides: TGCAGTGCTGTTAGCACAGATACGCAGTATTTT. Encoded protein: CSAVSTDTQYF.

The chain recombines TRBV4-1 with TRBJ2-6, with TRBD1 identical over 8 bases. With 5 bases clipped from V and 4 bases from J, the junction kept 10 bases outside the gene matches. Germline V gene sequence: CDR1 MGHRA, CDR2 YSYEKL. The CDR3 totals 17 residues. The CDR3 protein is CASSDRTGLAGANVLTF. The CDR3 DNA is TGCGCCAGCAGCGATAGGACAGGGCTGGCCGGGGCCAACGTCCTGACTTTC.

The rearrangement joins TRBV5-6 to TRBJ1-4; D possibly corresponds to TRBD1 (6 bases). The V end lost 2 bases, the J end lost 11 bases, and 10 bases lay between the germline ends. Germline CDR1 reads SGHDT; CDR2 reads YYEEEE. The length of the CDR3 is 12 residues. CDR3 coding DNA: TGTGCCAGCAGCTTAGCAAGGGGGAAACTGTTTTTT. Protein sequence: CASSLARGKLFF.

This rearrangement joins TRBV5-1 to TRBJ2-1; 9 nucleotides agree with TRBD1. There are 15 residues in the CDR3. The germline V gene encodes CDR1 SGHRS and CDR2 YFSETQ. Unmatched junction bases numbered 7, after V lost 3 bases and J lost 6 bases. The CDR3 sequence: CASSSPGQGFNEQFF. DNA of the CDR3: TGCGCCAGCAGCTCCCCGGGACAGGGTTTCAATGAGCAGTTCTTC.

The V and J genes are TRBV6-6 and TRBJ2-2, with 10 nucleotides matching TRBD1. Germline CDR1 is MNHNY and CDR2 is SVGAGI (reference sequence). After removal of 5 bases from V and 5 bases from J, the junction contained 8 bases not matched to a gene. The CDR3 is 16 residues long. The CDR3 loop reads CASSPPGQGRTGELFF. As DNA, the CDR3 is TGTGCCAGCAGTCCCCCGGGACAGGGGAGGACCGGGGAGCTGTTTTTT.

Only a few counts were recorded for this clone. The chain joins TRBV5-1 to TRBJ2-5, with a tentative D call TRBD1 (6 bases). V was shortened by 0 bases and J by 5 bases, with 11 bases between the two germline ends. Germline CDR1 reads SGHRS; CDR2 reads YFSETQ. This CDR3 has 14 amino acids. The CDR3 spells CASSLEGDRETQYF. The CDR3 DNA sequence: TGCGCCAGCAGCTTGGAGGGGGACCGCGAGACCCAGTACTTC. Full variable domain (missing parts from reference TRBV5-1 and TRBJ2-5): KAGVTQTPRYLIKTRGQQVTLSCSPISGHRSVSWYQQTPGQGLQFLFEYFSETQRNKGNFPGRFSGRQFSNSRSEMNVSTLELGDSALYLCASSLEGDRETQYFGPGTRLLVL.

This clone was seen only once. This chain connects TRBV11-2 to TRBJ2-1, with D possibly matching TRBD1 (5 bases). The CDR3 consists of 16 residues. V was pared by 1 base and J by 4 bases, with 14 bases between. CDR1 is SGHAT, CDR2 FQNNGV, per germline. The CDR3 sequence: CASSLGTFAIYNEQFF. The DNA for the CDR3 is TGTGCCAGCAGCTTAGGGACATTCGCAATTTACAATGAGCAGTTCTTC.